Below, 25 T cell receptor beta chains from the same sample are listed, as sequenced in a study of HIV-infected patients and healthy controls. Alpha and beta constant-region primers primed reverse transcription of around 500 ng RNA. Using multiplexing indices, alpha and beta chain libraries were generated apart by chain-specific third strand synthesis. TCRdb reprocessed the 5' RACE reads via MiXCR and lists one record per CDR3 protein. Of about 9,600 distinct CDR3 sequences in the sample, roughly 7.3% were seen once. All unsorted peripheral T cells were captured because whole blood was used without fractionation. The sample here was blood, taken before antiretroviral therapy. The receptor source for this set is an adult with HIV infection.

This clonotype appeared a few times. V is TRBV14 and J is TRBJ2-7, with a tentative D call TRBD1 (5 bases). The CDR3 is 16 residues long. V shed 0 bases and J shed 2 bases, with 14 bases lying between them. Germline-derived CDR1 and CDR2 are SGHDN and FVKESK. As DNA, the CDR3 is TGTGCCAGCAGCCAAGATCTGGGCAGGGTACCCTACGAGCAGTACTTC. Translating gives CASSQDLGRVPYEQYF.

This clonotype was seen repeatedly, ten times or more. J is TRBJ2-1 and V is TRBV4-3; possibly TRBD2 for D (5 bases). Germline CDR1 is LGHNA and CDR2 is YSLEER. V was cut by 0 bases and J by 2 bases, with 11 bases left in between. This CDR3 is built from 16 residues. Here the CDR3 DNA reads TGCGCCAGCAGCCAAGATTGGCCTAGCCCCTACAATGAGCAGTTCTTC. Protein sequence: CASSQDWPSPYNEQFF.

This clonotype was recorded many times. The chain combines TRBV2 with TRBJ1-6; TRBD1 is a possible D gene (6 bases). Trimming took 6 bases from V and 5 from J, leaving 17 bases between them. This CDR3 is 16 amino acids long. Per the germline V gene, CDR1 is SNHLY and CDR2 is FYNNEI. CDR3 coding DNA: TGTGCCAGCAGCTGGGATAGGGGGAACCATAATTCACCCCTCCACTTT. This codes for CASSWDRGNHNSPLHF.

This clonotype was seen many times. This chain uses TRBV7-2 with TRBJ1-5; D possibly corresponds to TRBD1 (5 bases). This CDR3 is built from 15 residues. CDR1 is SGHTA and CDR2 is FQGNSA in the germline V gene. V shed 3 bases and J shed 0 bases, with 9 bases lying between them. This CDR3 is CASSFVGDSNQPQHF. CDR3 coding DNA: TGTGCCAGCAGCTTCGTAGGGGATAGCAATCAGCCCCAGCATTTT. The entire variable domain, with the rest obtained from reference TRBV7-2 and TRBJ1-5, is as follows: GAGVSQSPSNKVTEKGKDVELRCDPISGHTALYWYRQSLGQGLEFLIYFQGNSAPDKSGLPSDRFSAERTGGSVSTLTIQRTQQEDSAVYLCASSFVGDSNQPQHFGDGTRLSIL.

This clonotype was seen repeatedly, ten times or more. The chain combines TRBV7-3 with TRBJ2-1; 13 nucleotides match TRBD2. The junction had 5 bases not matched to a gene; V was cut back by 5 bases and J by 7 bases. Germline CDR1 is SGHTA and CDR2 is FQGTGA. The CDR3 has 15 residues. CDR3 DNA sequence: TGTGCCAGCAGCCCCGGGACTAGCGGGGAGAATGAGCAGTTCTTC. The encoded protein is CASSPGTSGENEQFF.

Many counts were recorded for this clonotype. The chain couples TRBV7-6 to TRBJ2-6; possibly TRBD2 for D (5 bases). CDR1 and CDR2 from the germline V gene are SGHVS and FNYEAQ. The V end lost 4 bases, the J end lost 0 bases, and 13 bases lay between the germline ends. The CDR3 sequence is 17 residues long. The CDR3 reads CASSSRTGSSGANVLTF. DNA of the CDR3: TGTGCCAGCAGCTCACGGACGGGGAGCTCTGGGGCCAACGTCCTGACTTTC.

This clonotype was observed at least ten times. The genes are TRBV7-2 and TRBJ1-5; D possibly corresponds to TRBD1 (6 bases). The length of the CDR3 is 16 residues. Looked up from germline, CDR1 is SGHTA and CDR2 is FQGNSA. V was cut by 3 bases and J by 1 base, with 13 bases left in between. This CDR3 reads CASSFRTDGSNQPQHF. CDR3 bases: TGTGCCAGCAGCTTCCGGACAGATGGGAGCAATCAGCCCCAGCATTTT.

This sequence joins TRBV28 and TRBJ2-7; perhaps TRBD1 as D (6 bases). V was trimmed by 4 bases and J by 3 bases, leaving 16 bases between them. CDR1 and CDR2 from the germline V gene are MDHEN and SYDVKM. The CDR3 extends over 15 amino acids. Here the CDR3 DNA reads TGTGCCAGCAGTTCCCCGGGGACAAATAACTACGAGCAGTACTTC. Translated, it gives CASSSPGTNNYEQYF.

This clonotype was counted at least ten times. The J gene is TRBJ1-1, the V gene TRBV20-1, with a possible D match to TRBD1 (5 bases). Trimming shortened V by 2 bases and J by 10 bases, and 8 bases separated the two germline ends. This CDR3 has 10 residues. Germline V CDR1 and CDR2: DFQATT, SNEGSKA (reference sequence). The CDR3 region is CSARRGRAFF. The CDR3, as DNA: TGCAGTGCTAGAAGGGGTAGAGCTTTCTTT.

There are many counts of this clonotype. The genes are TRBV24-1 and TRBJ2-3; the match to TRBD2 covers 12 bases. This CDR3 has 16 amino acids. V shed 3 bases, J shed 3 bases, and the junction held 3 bases outside the gene matches. Germline-derived CDR1 and CDR2 are KGHDR and SFDVKD. This CDR3 is CATSDASGGATDTQYF. The CDR3, as DNA: TGTGCCACCAGTGATGCTAGCGGGGGGGCGACAGATACGCAGTATTTT.

This clonotype was counted many times. The chain combines TRBV2 with TRBJ1-2, with TRBD1 matching over 10 bases. J was trimmed by 4 bases and V by 3 bases; bases with no gene match: 2. Looked up from germline, CDR1 is SNHLY and CDR2 is FYNNEI. CDR3 length equals 14 residues. CDR3 DNA sequence: TGTGCCAGCAGTGAGGACAGGGGGTCCTATGGCTACACCTTC. As protein: CASSEDRGSYGYTF.

The chain recombines TRBV12-3 or TRBV12-4 with TRBJ2-5, with 8 nucleotides matching TRBD2. The CDR3 runs 13 residues. The V segment lost 8 bases and the J segment 2 bases; nucleotides outside the gene matches: 4. DNA of the CDR3: TGTGCCAGCCCTCGGGGGGGGCAAGAGACCCAGTACTTC. Its protein product is CASPRGGQETQYF.

This clonotype showed up just a few times. This chain connects TRBV6-1 to TRBJ2-1; D could derive from TRBD1 or TRBD2 (5 bases each). The V gene's germline CDR1 is MNHNS and CDR2 SASEGT. The CDR3 sequence is 15 residues long. Trimming took off 6 bases at V and 6 bases at J, with 18 bases between the two ends. In DNA, the CDR3 is TGTGCCAGCAGGCCGGGGACGACGGGAAGCAATGAGCAGTTCTTC. Its translation: CASRPGTTGSNEQFF.

This clonotype has at least ten counts. The chain joins TRBV5-1 to TRBJ1-2; 9 bases map to TRBD1. V dropped 5 bases and J dropped 7; count of bases not matched to a gene: 6. The CDR3 covers 13 residues. In germline, CDR1 is SGHRS, CDR2 YFSETQ. CDR3: CASRAGQGRGYTF. CDR3 DNA sequence: TGCGCCAGCAGGGCGGGACAGGGTCGTGGCTACACCTTC.

This clonotype occurred many times. This rearrangement joins TRBV12-3 or TRBV12-4 to TRBJ1-2; 7 bases are shared with TRBD1. CDR3 size: 15 residues. After removal of 6 bases from V and 2 bases from J, the junction contained 9 bases not matched to a gene. The CDR3 sequence is CASSPGGNLNYGYTF. The DNA of the CDR3 is TGTGCCAGCAGCCCAGGGGGGAACCTGAACTATGGCTACACCTTC.

This clonotype came up many times. The chain couples TRBV27 to TRBJ2-3; a weak D match, TRBD2 (7 bases). V was pared by 5 bases and J by 3 bases, with 18 bases between. The CDR3 covers 16 residues. The germline gives CDR1 MNHEY, CDR2 SMNVEV (reference sequence). The CDR3 DNA reads as TGTGCCAGCAGTCCCGGGGGGCGGGGGCAGACAGATACGCAGTATTTT. Its translation: CASSPGGRGQTDTQYF.

In its sample, this clonotype was seen many times. The V gene is TRBV5-1, the J gene TRBJ2-1; D not resolved. Germline CDR1 and CDR2: SGHRS and YFSETQ. The V gene lost 0 bases and the J gene lost 7 bases, with 8 bases spanning the gap. This CDR3 is built from 13 residues. The CDR3 DNA follows: TGCGCCAGCAGCTTGGGTCAGTCAAATGAGCAGTTCTTC. Translating gives CASSLGQSNEQFF.

In regard to this clonotype: A much larger clone sits a single nucleotide away, making a read error possible. This chain joins TRBV20-1 and TRBJ2-4; the D is unclear. V was shortened by 4 bases and J by 2 bases, with 18 bases between the two germline ends. CDR3 length equals 16 residues. Germline V lookup: CDR1 DFQATT, CDR2 SNEGSKA (reference sequence). The CDR3 reads CSAIFHGFETKNIQYF. CDR3 sequence (DNA): TGCAGTGCTATATTTCACGGGTTTGAAACCAAAAACATTCAGTACTTC.

The chain couples TRBV27 to TRBJ1-6; tentatively, D is TRBD1 (5 bases). The CDR3 has 15 amino acids. V was trimmed by 5 bases and J by 10 bases, leaving 18 bases between them. Germline V CDR1 and CDR2: MNHEY, SMNVEV (reference sequence). The CDR3 DNA is TGTGCCAGCAGTCCCCGGGGCCCTGAACCATCACCCCTCCACTTT. It encodes CASSPRGPEPSPLHF.

In its sample, this clonotype was seen many times. The genes are TRBV12-3 or TRBV12-4 and TRBJ1-4; D might be TRBD1 (5 bases). The V gene lost 3 bases and the J gene lost 5 bases, with 10 bases spanning the gap. The length of the CDR3 is 14 residues. In nucleotides, the CDR3 is TGTGCCAGCAGTTTCCAGCGGGGCAATGAAAAACTGTTTTTT. Translating gives CASSFQRGNEKLFF.

This clonotype was picked up many times. The rearrangement joins TRBV20-1 to TRBJ2-2, with D unclear. CDR1 DFQATT and CDR2 SNEGSKA come from the germline V gene (reference sequence). The CDR3 length is 14 residues. The V end lost 0 bases, the J end lost 4 bases, and 9 bases lay between the germline ends. CDR3 in amino acids: CSARDVIRTGELFF. The CDR3 DNA sequence: TGCAGTGCTAGAGATGTCATCCGCACCGGGGAGCTGTTTTTT.

This clonotype appeared many times. The chain links TRBV6-6 to TRBJ1-5, with D unclear. Germline CDR1 reads MNHNY; CDR2 reads SVGAGI (reference sequence). The length of the CDR3 is 13 residues. The ends were cut back, 0 bases at V and 3 bases at J, with 3 bases in the middle. CDR3 DNA sequence: TGTGCCAGCAGTTACTCCACCAATCAGCCCCAGCATTTT. This codes for CASSYSTNQPQHF.

This clonotype is categorized as medium-sized. This rearrangement joins TRBV7-7 to TRBJ2-3; TRBD2 matches 8 bases. The CDR3 spans 13 residues. Germline CDR1 is SSHAT and CDR2 is FNYEAQ (reference sequence). CDR3 sequence: CASGVGGTDTQYF. The CDR3 DNA is TGTGCTAGCGGGGTGGGGGGCACAGATACGCAGTATTTT.

This clonotype was observed many times. The chain recombines TRBV7-2 with TRBJ2-4; D gene ambiguous. This CDR3 comprises 16 residues. Germline lookup yields CDR1 SGHTA and CDR2 FQGNSA. Trimming cost V 5 bases and J 0 bases, with 14 bases left between them. In DNA, the CDR3 is TGTGCCAGCAGCCAACCTTCCACAGCAGCCAAAAACATTCAGTACTTC. Its translation: CASSQPSTAAKNIQYF.

Many counts were recorded for this clonotype. The rearrangement uses TRBV18 and TRBJ2-4, with TRBD1 identical over 7 bases. CDR3 length: 13 amino acids. The V segment lost 7 bases and the J segment 5 bases; nucleotides outside the gene matches: 5. Per germline, CDR1 KGHSH and CDR2 LQKENI. CDR3 nucleotides: TGTGCCAGCTGCCGGGACAGAGAAAACATTCAGTACTTC. Its protein is CASCRDRENIQYF.